The clone carrying this T cell receptor (beta chain) was observed many times. The antigen is unknown. This CDR3 has 13 residues. CDR1 LNHDA and CDR2 SQIVND come from the germline V gene (reference sequence). V shed 3 bases and J shed 5 bases, with 11 bases lying between them. TCRdb reprocessed the 5' RACE reads via MiXCR and lists one record per CDR3 protein. The sample carries about 190,000 distinct CDR3 sequences, 13% recorded once. This record belongs to a study of CD8 T cells in ankylosing spondylitis. General study results and limits: Earlier work had already found some motif variants in reactive arthritis synovial fluid and blood. Typical of ankylosing spondylitis blood, it appeared, was a TCR beta motif of roughly eight highly homologous variants.

What was sequenced was blood, either unsorted or a sorted T cell fraction (not recorded which). The TCR was taken from a female donor with ankylosing spondylitis or in good health (not recorded which). V is TRBV19 and J is TRBJ2-7; TRBD1 is a possible D gene (5 bases). CDR3 loop: CASSIAGINEQYF. In nucleotides, the CDR3 is TGTGCCAGTAGTATCGCAGGGATTAACGAGCAGTACTTC.